This T cell receptor beta chain was found in a study of post-analysis software for immune sequencing data. Study details: The cohort encompassed relapsing-remitting, secondary progressive and progressive-relapsing multiple sclerosis disease courses.

Whole-study results and caveats: Patients showed TRBV5-6, TRBV5-1 and TRBV20-1 among about five TRBV segments more frequent than in controls.

This clonotype was found a few times. Its antigen remains unidentified. The germline V gene encodes CDR1 MNHEY and CDR2 SVGAGI. The length of the CDR3 is 17 residues. The ends lost 2 bases at V and 7 bases at J; junction bases unmatched: 8. Unique-molecular-identifier-tagged TCR beta cDNA libraries were used. TCRdb re-analysed the PCR reads in MiXCR, keeping a single row per CDR3 protein. The sample carries 350,000 to 450,000 distinct CDR3 sequences, approximately 38% recorded once. This receptor was identified in a girl aged 10 to 17 with multiple sclerosis. Material: blood. The V and J genes are TRBV6-5 and TRBJ2-1; 13 bases match TRBD2. DNA of the CDR3: TGTGCCAGCAGTTACGCTTTTTGGACTAGCGGGGGTAATGAGCAGTTCTTC. Its translation: CASSYAFWTSGGNEQFF.